This is a list of T cell receptor beta chains from one sample in a study of blood T cell repertoires in COVID-19. Measured with immunoSEQ multiplex PCR; TCRdb has only the in-frame clones, and not every one. Here the sample spans a few hundred thousand clones, about 90% being singletons. The material sequenced was peripheral blood. Source of these receptors: a woman between 45 and 60 years old with COVID-19, enrolled during active disease. The CDR3 runs from the conserved cysteine through the conserved F or W.

cdr3_aa v_call cdr3_length
CASSYTDRRGEQYF TRBV11-3 14
CASSSRPTDTQYF TRBV9 13
CASSFPGQPQHF TRBV5-4 12
CASSQESGNSNQPQHF TRBV4-2 16
CATSRALTGGRSPLHF TRBV15 16
CASSSDRVNTEAFF TRBV27 14
CASSLNLGGNEQFF TRBV5-1 14
CASSLAPAGDPDTQYF TRBV5-1 16
CASSLLGWETQYF TRBV7-9 13
CASSSVAGLSSAYNEQFF TRBV7-2 18
CASSLHWPPGGTDTQYF TRBV27 17
CASSASLDRGTGELFF TRBV9 16
CASSYSATPGYTF TRBV6-6 13
CASSTSGGTNYGYTF TRBV19 15
CASSQGEGRGEAFF TRBV3-1/TRBV3-2 14
CAWSVGRTSGISYEQYF TRBV30 17
CASSQDPPAAGPGELFF TRBV4-3 17
CSVESSGNIQYF TRBV29-1 12
CASSRDRDYGYTF TRBV19 13
CASSHPRGGDNEQFF TRBV3-1/TRBV3-2 15
CASSLSDSRSYEQYF TRBV7-7 15
CASSVGGEVSGQPQHF TRBV2 16
CASSQGQGIGAFF TRBV3-1/TRBV3-2 13
CASSDRAGVVNEQFF TRBV6-4 15
CAWSVRLGTGTREKKETQYF TRBV30 20
CASSNRDRVNTEAFF TRBV3-1/TRBV3-2 15
CASRTSGSDTGELFF TRBV19 15
CASSYSGGRAPNEQFF TRBV6-2/TRBV6-3 16
CASSQSEHGGGSTFF TRBV3-1/TRBV3-2 15
CASSGLAGGWDTQYF TRBV27 15
CASSILGGSGNTIYF TRBV9 15
CASKAGAYRYGYTF TRBV6-5 14
CASSLATGGSEQFF TRBV5-1 14
CASSATGSDTQYF TRBV27 13
CASSFTGGETYGYTF TRBV6-6 15